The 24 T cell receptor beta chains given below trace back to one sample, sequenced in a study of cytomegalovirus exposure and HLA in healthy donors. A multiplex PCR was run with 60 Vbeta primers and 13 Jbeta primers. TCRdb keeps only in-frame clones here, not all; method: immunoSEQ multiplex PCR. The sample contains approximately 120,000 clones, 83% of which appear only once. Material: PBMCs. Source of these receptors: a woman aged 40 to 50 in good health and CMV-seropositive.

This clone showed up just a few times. Here the CDR3 DNA reads TGTGCCAGCAGCTTAGGAAGCTTGAGGGCGAGGGAGACCCAGTACTTC. Translation: CASSLGSLRARETQYF. The chain has TRBV7-4 and TRBJ2-5, with D tentatively TRBD2 (5 bases). CDR3 length equals 16 residues. CDR1 and CDR2 (germline): SGHVT, SQSDAQ. Trimming removed 1 base from V and 5 bases from J, with 17 bases in between.

The CDR3 spells CASSVESGTGEDEQFF. CDR3 nucleotides: TGTGCCAGCAGCGTAGAGAGCGGGACAGGGGAGGATGAGCAGTTCTTC. The chain couples TRBV9 to TRBJ2-1; 10 bases align to TRBD1. CDR3 length: 16 residues. Looked up from germline, CDR1 is SGDLS and CDR2 is YYNGEE. V was clipped by 0 bases and J by 8 bases; unmatched bases: 8. The full variable domain, in which reference TRBV9 and TRBJ2-1 provide the parts outside the CDR3, is DSGVTQTPKHLITATGQRVTLRCSPRSGDLSVYWYQQSLDQGLQFLIQYYNGEERAKGNILERFSAQQFPDLHSELNLSSLELGDSALYFCASSVESGTGEDEQFFGPGTRLTVL.

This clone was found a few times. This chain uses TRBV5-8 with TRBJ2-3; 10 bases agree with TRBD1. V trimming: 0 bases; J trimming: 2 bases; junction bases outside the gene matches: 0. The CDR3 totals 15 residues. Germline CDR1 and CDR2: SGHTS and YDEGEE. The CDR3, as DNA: TGTGCCAGCAGCTTGGGACAGGGGGCCACAGATACGCAGTATTTT. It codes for CASSLGQGATDTQYF. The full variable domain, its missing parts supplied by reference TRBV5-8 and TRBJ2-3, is EAGVTQSPTHLIKTRGQQATLRCSPISGHTSVYWYQQALGLGLQFLLWYDEGEERNRGNFPPRFSGRQFPNYSSELNVNALELEDSALYLCASSLGQGATDTQYFGPGTRLTVL.

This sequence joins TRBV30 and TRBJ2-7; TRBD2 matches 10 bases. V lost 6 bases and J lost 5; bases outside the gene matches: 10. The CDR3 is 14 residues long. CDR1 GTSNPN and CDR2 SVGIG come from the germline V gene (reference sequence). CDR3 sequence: CACQTSGLLNEQYF. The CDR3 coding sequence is TGTGCCTGCCAGACTAGCGGGCTTCTTAACGAGCAGTACTTC.

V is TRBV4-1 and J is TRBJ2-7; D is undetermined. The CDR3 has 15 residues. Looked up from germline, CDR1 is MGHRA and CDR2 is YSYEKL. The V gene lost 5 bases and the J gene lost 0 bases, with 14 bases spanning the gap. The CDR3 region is CASSKQFGDSYEQYF. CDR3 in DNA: TGCGCCAGCAGCAAACAATTCGGAGACTCCTACGAGCAGTACTTC.

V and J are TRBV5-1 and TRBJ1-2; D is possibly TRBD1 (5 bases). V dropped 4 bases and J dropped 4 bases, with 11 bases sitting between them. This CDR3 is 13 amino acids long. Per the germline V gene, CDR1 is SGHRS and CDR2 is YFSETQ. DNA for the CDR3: TGCGCCAGCAGCCCCGACAGACTCTATGGCTACACCTTC. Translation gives CASSPDRLYGYTF.

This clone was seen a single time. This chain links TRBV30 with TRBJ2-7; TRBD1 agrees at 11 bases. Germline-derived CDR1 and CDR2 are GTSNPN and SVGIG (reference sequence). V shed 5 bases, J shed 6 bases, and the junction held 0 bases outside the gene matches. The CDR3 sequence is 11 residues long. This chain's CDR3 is CAWGTGGEQYF. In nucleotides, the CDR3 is TGTGCCTGGGGGACAGGGGGCGAGCAGTACTTC.

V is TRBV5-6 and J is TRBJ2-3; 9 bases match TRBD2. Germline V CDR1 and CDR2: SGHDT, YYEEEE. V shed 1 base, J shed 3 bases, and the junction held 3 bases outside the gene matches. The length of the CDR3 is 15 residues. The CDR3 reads CASSLSTSGTDTQYF. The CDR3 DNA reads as TGTGCCAGCAGCTTGTCGACTAGCGGAACAGATACGCAGTATTTT.

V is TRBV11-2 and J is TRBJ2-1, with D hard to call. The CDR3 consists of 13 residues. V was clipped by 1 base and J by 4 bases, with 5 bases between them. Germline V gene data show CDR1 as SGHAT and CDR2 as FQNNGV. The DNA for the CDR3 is TGTGCCAGCAGCTTAGGTCTGTACAATGAGCAGTTCTTC. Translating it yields CASSLGLYNEQFF.

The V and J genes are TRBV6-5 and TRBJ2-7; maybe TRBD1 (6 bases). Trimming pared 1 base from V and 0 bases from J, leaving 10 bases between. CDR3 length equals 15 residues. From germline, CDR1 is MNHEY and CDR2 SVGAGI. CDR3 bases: TGTGCCAGCAGTTACTGGACAGCCAGCTCCTACGAGCAGTACTTC. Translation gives CASSYWTASSYEQYF.

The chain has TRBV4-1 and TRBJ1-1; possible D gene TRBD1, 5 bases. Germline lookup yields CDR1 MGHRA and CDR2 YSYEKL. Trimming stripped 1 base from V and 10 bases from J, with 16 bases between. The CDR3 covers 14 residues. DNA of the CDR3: TGCGCCAGCAGCCAAGGGCAACAGGACCTTAGAGCTTTCTTT. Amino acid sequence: CASSQGQQDLRAFF.

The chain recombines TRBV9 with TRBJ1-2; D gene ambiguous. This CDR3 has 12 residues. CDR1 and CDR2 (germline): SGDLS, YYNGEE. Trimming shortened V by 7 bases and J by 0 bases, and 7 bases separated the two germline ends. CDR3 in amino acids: CASAGANYGYTF. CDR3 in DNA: TGTGCCAGCGCGGGAGCTAACTATGGCTACACCTTC.

CDR3 DNA sequence: TGTGCCAGCAAGGAGCGGGAGCTGGACGAGCAGTACTTC. It yields the protein CASKERELDEQYF. The chain joins TRBV6-5 to TRBJ2-7, with 8 nucleotides matching TRBD2. This CDR3 region has 13 residues. CDR1 and CDR2 from the germline V gene are MNHEY and SVGAGI. After removal of 7 bases from V and 5 bases from J, the junction contained 7 bases not matched to a gene.

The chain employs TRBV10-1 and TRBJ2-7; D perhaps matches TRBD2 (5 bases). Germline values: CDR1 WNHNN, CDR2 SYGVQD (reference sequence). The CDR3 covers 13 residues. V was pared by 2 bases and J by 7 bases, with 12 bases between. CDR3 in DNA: TGCGCCAGCAGTGAGGCGACTACTAGGGAGCAGTACTTC. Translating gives CASSEATTREQYF.

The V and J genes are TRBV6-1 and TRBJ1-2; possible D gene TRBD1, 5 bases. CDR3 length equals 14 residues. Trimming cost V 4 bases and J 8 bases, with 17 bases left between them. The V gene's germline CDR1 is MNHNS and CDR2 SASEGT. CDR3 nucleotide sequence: TGTGCCAGCAGTGTAATGGGGGGAGGTCAAGGCTACACCTTC. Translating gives CASSVMGGGQGYTF.

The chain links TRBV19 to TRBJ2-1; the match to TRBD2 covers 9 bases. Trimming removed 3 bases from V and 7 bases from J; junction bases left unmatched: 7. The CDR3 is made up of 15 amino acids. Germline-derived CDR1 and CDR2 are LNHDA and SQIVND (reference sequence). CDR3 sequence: CASSITTSGENEQFF. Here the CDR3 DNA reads TGTGCCAGTAGTATTACGACTAGCGGAGAGAATGAGCAGTTCTTC. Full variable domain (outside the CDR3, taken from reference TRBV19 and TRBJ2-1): DGGITQSPKYLFRKEGQNVTLSCEQNLNHDAMYWYRQDPGQGLRLIYYSQIVNDFQKGDIAEGYSVSREKKESFPLTVTSAQKNPTAFYLCASSITTSGENEQFFGPGTRLTVL.

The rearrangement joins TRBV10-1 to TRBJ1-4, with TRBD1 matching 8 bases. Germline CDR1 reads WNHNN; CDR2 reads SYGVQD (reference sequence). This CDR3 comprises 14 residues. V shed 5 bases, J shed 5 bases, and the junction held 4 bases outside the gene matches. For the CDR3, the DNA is TGCGCCAGCAGTCGACAGGGGATAAATGAAAAACTGTTTTTT. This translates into CASSRQGINEKLFF.

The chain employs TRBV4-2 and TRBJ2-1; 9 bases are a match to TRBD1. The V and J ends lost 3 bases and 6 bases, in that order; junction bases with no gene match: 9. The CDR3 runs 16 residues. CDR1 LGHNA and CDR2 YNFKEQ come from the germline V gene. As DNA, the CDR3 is TGTGCCAGCAGCCACCATGGGACAGGGTCTTCCAATGAGCAGTTCTTC. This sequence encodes CASSHHGTGSSNEQFF.

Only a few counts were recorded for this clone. Written as DNA, the CDR3 is TGTGCCAGCAGCCAATACGGGGGGCCCACCGGGGAGCTGTTTTTT. It codes for CASSQYGGPTGELFF. V gene TRBV7-3 combines with J gene TRBJ2-2, with D perhaps TRBD2 (7 bases). The CDR3 consists of 15 residues. The V end was cut by 5 bases, the J end by 4 bases, with 14 bases between. The germline gives CDR1 SGHTA, CDR2 FQGTGA.

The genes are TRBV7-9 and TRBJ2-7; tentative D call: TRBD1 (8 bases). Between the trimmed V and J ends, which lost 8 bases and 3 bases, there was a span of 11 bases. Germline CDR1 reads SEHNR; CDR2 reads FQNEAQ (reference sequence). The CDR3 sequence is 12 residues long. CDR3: CASHRGGYEQYF. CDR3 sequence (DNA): TGTGCCAGCCACAGGGGGGGCTACGAGCAGTACTTC.

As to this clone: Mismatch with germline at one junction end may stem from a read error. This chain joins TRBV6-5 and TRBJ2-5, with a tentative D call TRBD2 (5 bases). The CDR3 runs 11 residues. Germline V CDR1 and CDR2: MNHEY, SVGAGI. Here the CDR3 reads CASGGEETLYF. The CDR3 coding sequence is TGTGCCAGTGGAGGAGAAGAGACCCTGTACTTC.

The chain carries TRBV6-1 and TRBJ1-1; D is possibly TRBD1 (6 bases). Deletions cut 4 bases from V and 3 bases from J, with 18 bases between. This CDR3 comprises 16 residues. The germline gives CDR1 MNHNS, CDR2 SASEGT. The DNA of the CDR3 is TGTGCCAGCAGTGTTGGCAGGGGTTTAGATTACACTGAAGCTTTCTTT. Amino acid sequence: CASSVGRGLDYTEAFF.

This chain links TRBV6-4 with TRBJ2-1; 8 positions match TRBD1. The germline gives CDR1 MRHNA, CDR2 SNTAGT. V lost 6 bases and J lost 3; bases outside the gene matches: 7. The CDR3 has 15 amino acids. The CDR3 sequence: CASSLQTGGYNEQFF. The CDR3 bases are TGTGCCAGCAGCCTTCAAACAGGGGGCTACAATGAGCAGTTCTTC.

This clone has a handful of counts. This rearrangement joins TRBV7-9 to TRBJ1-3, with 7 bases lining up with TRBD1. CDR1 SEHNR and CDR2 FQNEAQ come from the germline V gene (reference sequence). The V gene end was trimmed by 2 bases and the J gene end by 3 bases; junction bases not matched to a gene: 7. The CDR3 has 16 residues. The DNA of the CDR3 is TGTGCCAGCAGCTTACCTCCTGACAGGGATGGAAACACCATATATTTT. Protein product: CASSLPPDRDGNTIYF.